The 26 T cell receptor beta chains in this list originate from one sample, sequenced in a study of vaccination and CD4 T cells after COVID-19. Antigens for these TCRs are unknown. As for treatment: approximately 9-day PBMC culture with coronavirus spike peptide pools or control peptides (ViraFEST assay). The study sequenced cultured CD4+ T cell DNA using the Oncomine TCR Beta short-read assay. TCRdb called the PCR reads again in MiXCR, with one record for every CDR3 protein. Counted here are about 18,000 distinct CDR3 sequences, about 56% occurring once; the ten biggest clones make up around a sixth. The material sequenced was CD4+ T cells from blood, cultured in vitro, taken before SARS-CoV-2 vaccination. The origin of the receptors is a human donor who had recovered from COVID-19.

The CDR3 DNA is TGCGCCAGCAGCTTGGGGCAGGGGGCTGGAAACATTCAGTACTTC. Translated, it gives CASSLGQGAGNIQYF. The chain couples TRBV5-1 to TRBJ2-4; 8 bases map to TRBD1. The CDR3 is 15 residues long. V gave up 0 bases and J gave up 6 bases; unmatched junction bases: 5. The germline gives CDR1 SGHRS, CDR2 YFSETQ.

In this sample, this clonotype turned up a few times. The rearrangement links TRBV7-2 to TRBJ1-5; maybe TRBD1 (5 bases). This CDR3 spans 14 amino acids. Germline V gene data show CDR1 as SGHTA and CDR2 as FQGNSA. Trimming removed 4 bases at V and 3 bases at J, with 10 bases between. The CDR3 loop reads CASSSDRFNQPQHF. CDR3 nucleotides: TGTGCCAGCAGCTCAGACAGATTCAATCAGCCCCAGCATTTT.

This clonotype has more than one count but fewer than ten. The chain has TRBV11-3 and TRBJ1-1; TRBD1 aligns across 8 bases. The junction had 9 bases not matched to a gene; V was cut back by 5 bases and J by 7 bases. The CDR3 extends over 14 amino acids. Looked up from germline, CDR1 is SGHNT and CDR2 is YENEEA. CDR3 nucleotide sequence: TGTGCCAGCAGCAACCGACAGGGGCGGGATGAAGCTTTCTTT. This encodes CASSNRQGRDEAFF.

This clonotype was found a few times. The chain joins TRBV27 to TRBJ2-5, with D tentatively TRBD2 (5 bases). Trimming removed 6 bases at V and 4 bases at J, with 27 bases between. CDR3 length: 18 amino acids. Germline CDR1 MNHEY, CDR2 SMNVEV (reference sequence). The CDR3 bases are TGTGCCAGCAGGCAACGCCCTAGACTACCCTCCGAACCAGAGACCCAGTACTTC. This encodes CASRQRPRLPSEPETQYF.

In this sample, this clonotype turned up a few times. The V call is TRBV19, the J call TRBJ1-5, with 9 bases matching TRBD1. Per the germline V gene, CDR1 is LNHDA and CDR2 is SQIVND (reference sequence). This CDR3 has 14 amino acids. J was trimmed by 2 bases and V by 7 bases; bases with no gene match: 3. CDR3 region: CASTRDRGNQPQHF. CDR3 DNA: TGTGCCAGTACCCGGGACAGGGGCAATCAGCCCCAGCATTTT.

This clonotype was counted only a few times. The chain couples TRBV6-1 to TRBJ1-1; D might be TRBD1 (6 bases). Looked up from germline, CDR1 is MNHNS and CDR2 is SASEGT. V lost 5 bases to trimming and J lost 4 bases, with 8 bases between them. CDR3 size: 12 residues. Written as DNA, the CDR3 is TGTGCCAGCAGTCAAGGGGGCACTGAAGCTTTCTTT. Protein sequence: CASSQGGTEAFF.

This clonotype was seen more than once but under ten times. The chain has TRBV20-1 and TRBJ2-3; 12 nucleotides agree with TRBD2. The V gene's germline CDR1 is DFQATT and CDR2 SNEGSKA (reference sequence). V lost 6 bases, J lost 5 bases, and 9 bases stayed unmatched. The CDR3 length is 15 residues. CDR3 loop: CSARTSGRFGDTQYF. CDR3 nucleotides: TGCAGTGCGAGAACTAGCGGGAGGTTCGGAGATACGCAGTATTTT.

A few counts support this clonotype. J is TRBJ2-3 and V is TRBV6-2 or TRBV6-3, with TRBD2 matching 8 bases. Germline loops: CDR1 MNHEY, CDR2 SVGEGT. The CDR3 totals 15 residues. Germline trimming cut 5 bases from V and 0 bases from J; bases unmatched to any gene: 4. The DNA of the CDR3 is TGTGCCAGCAGTAAAATAGCGGGGAGCACAGATACGCAGTATTTT. Residues: CASSKIAGSTDTQYF.

This clonotype has a handful of counts. This rearrangement joins TRBV24-1 to TRBJ1-5, with D unresolved. Germline loops: CDR1 KGHDR, CDR2 SFDVKD. Between the trimmed V and J ends, which lost 6 bases and 6 bases, there was a span of 20 bases. CDR3 length: 16 residues. The CDR3 coding sequence is TGTGCCACCAGTCACCTGGAGAAGGAGTATAGTCAGCCCCAGCATTTT. This encodes CATSHLEKEYSQPQHF.

This chain uses TRBV27 with TRBJ2-1; TRBD1 agrees at 8 bases. Per the germline V gene, CDR1 is MNHEY and CDR2 is SMNVEV (reference sequence). V lost 5 bases and J lost 6; bases outside the gene matches: 12. CDR3 length: 16 amino acids. The CDR3 region is CASSPWTGKGLNEQFF. CDR3 DNA sequence: TGTGCCAGCAGTCCCTGGACAGGGAAGGGACTCAATGAGCAGTTCTTC.

This clonotype was counted only a few times. V gene TRBV7-2 combines with J gene TRBJ1-6; D uncertain. The CDR3 length is 15 residues. With 1 base removed from V and 10 bases from J, the gap between germline ends came to 14 bases. Germline CDR1 is SGHTA and CDR2 is FQGNSA. CDR3 nucleotides: TGTGCCAGCAGCTTAGTGGATGGAGGGAACTCACCCCTCCACTTT. As protein: CASSLVDGGNSPLHF.

CDR3 bases: TGTGCCAGTAGGTCCGGCGGGGGGGGCACAGATACGCAGTATTTT. This translates into CASRSGGGGTDTQYF. The rearrangement links TRBV19 to TRBJ2-3; 9 bases align to TRBD2. CDR3 length: 15 amino acids. The junction had 5 bases not matched to a gene; V was cut back by 6 bases and J by 1 base. CDR1 is LNHDA, CDR2 SQIVND, per germline (reference sequence).

The chain has TRBV7-2 and TRBJ2-1; TRBD2 aligns across 7 bases. Trimming at V came to 5 bases and at J to 7 bases, leaving 14 bases not matched to a gene. The CDR3 consists of 16 residues. Germline V gene lookup returns CDR1 SGHTA and CDR2 FQGNSA. The CDR3 region has the DNA TGTGCCAGCAGCCGAATGAGTTCGGGAGCGGGGAATGAGCAGTTCTTC. Residues: CASSRMSSGAGNEQFF.

The V call is TRBV10-3, the J call TRBJ1-2; 9 bases are a match to TRBD1. The CDR3 consists of 16 residues. V lost 4 bases to trimming and J lost 6 bases; unmatched junction nucleotides: 12. Germline-derived CDR1 and CDR2 are ENHRY and SYGVKD. The CDR3 reads CAISASPEGQGNGYTF. In nucleotides, the CDR3 is TGTGCCATCAGTGCCTCCCCCGAGGGACAGGGCAATGGCTACACCTTC.

A few counts support this clonotype. The chain employs TRBV6-1 and TRBJ1-2, with D perhaps matching TRBD1 (5 bases). The germline V gene encodes CDR1 MNHNS and CDR2 SASEGT. The CDR3 sequence is 13 residues long. Deletions cut 6 bases from V and 8 bases from J, with 16 bases between. The CDR3 nucleotides are TGTGCCAGCAGAAACGGGGGGTCATACGGCTACACCTTC. This gives the protein CASRNGGSYGYTF.

The chain recombines TRBV28 with TRBJ1-2; the D gene is possibly TRBD1 (6 bases). Germline V gene lookup returns CDR1 MDHEN and CDR2 SYDVKM. V lost 10 bases to trimming and J lost 3 bases, with 18 bases between them. The CDR3 has 14 residues. In DNA form, the CDR3 reads TGTGCCATTACCCCAGGGGTGACTGACTATGGCTACACCTTC. It is translated as CAITPGVTDYGYTF.

The V and J genes are TRBV7-2 and TRBJ2-3; D may be TRBD1 (6 bases). The CDR3 covers 13 residues. CDR1 SGHTA and CDR2 FQGNSA come from the germline V gene. The V end was cut by 5 bases, the J end by 12 bases, with 18 bases between. The CDR3 region is CASSPQGSAIQYF. DNA of the CDR3: TGTGCCAGCAGCCCCCAGGGGTCGGCTATTCAGTATTTT.

This clonotype occurred a few times. This chain uses TRBV20-1 with TRBJ1-5; D is unclear. The V gene lost 8 bases and the J gene lost 2 bases, with 10 bases spanning the gap. The CDR3 has 12 residues. Germline V gives CDR1 DFQATT, CDR2 SNEGSKA (reference sequence). CDR3 protein: CSSKTGNQPQHF. The CDR3 bases are TGCAGTTCGAAGACGGGCAATCAGCCCCAGCATTTT.

DNA of the CDR3: TGTGCCAGCAGCCCCCGACAGGGGGCTTCCTACGAGCAGTACTTC. Protein product: CASSPRQGASYEQYF. V gene TRBV7-2 combines with J gene TRBJ2-7; 10 bases are shared with TRBD1. J was trimmed by 1 base and V by 5 bases; bases with no gene match: 5. Germline CDR1 reads SGHTA; CDR2 reads FQGNSA. The CDR3 runs 15 residues.

The CDR3 DNA follows: TGCAGTGCTAGAAGGACAGGGGTTGATAGCTACACCTTC. Encoded protein: CSARRTGVDSYTF. V usage is TRBV20-1 and J usage is TRBJ1-2; 9 nucleotides agree with TRBD1. After removal of 2 bases from V and 9 bases from J, the junction contained 7 bases not matched to a gene. The CDR3 spans 13 residues. The germline CDR1 and CDR2 sequences are DFQATT and SNEGSKA (reference sequence).

The rearrangement joins TRBV15 to TRBJ2-1; 12 nucleotides align to TRBD2. Germline V CDR1 and CDR2: LNHNV, YYDKDF (reference sequence). J was trimmed by 6 bases and V by 7 bases; bases with no gene match: 7. The CDR3 spans 15 residues. CDR3 nucleotide sequence: TGTGCCACCATGACGGGACTAGCGGGTTCCAATGAGCAGTTCTTC. Translation gives CATMTGLAGSNEQFF. The entire variable domain, with the rest obtained from reference TRBV15 and TRBJ2-1, is as follows: DAMVIQNPRYQVTQFGKPVTLSCSQTLNHNVMYWYQQKSSQAPKLLFHYYDKDFNNEADTPDNFQSRRPNTSFCFLDIRSPGLGDTAMYLCATMTGLAGSNEQFFGPGTRLTVL.

The rearrangement joins TRBV6-5 to TRBJ2-1; D is uncertain. This CDR3 contains 13 residues. Germline V gives CDR1 MNHEY, CDR2 SVGAGI. The V and J ends lost 0 bases and 8 bases respectively, with 8 bases between them. The CDR3 is CASSYSTGYEQFF. Written as DNA, the CDR3 is TGTGCCAGCAGTTACTCGACTGGTTATGAGCAGTTCTTC.

This clonotype was found a few times. This chain uses TRBV7-7 with TRBJ1-2; 9 bases fit TRBD1. The CDR3 sequence is 17 residues long. Looked up from germline, CDR1 is SSHAT and CDR2 is FNYEAQ (reference sequence). The V and J ends lost 5 bases and 4 bases, in that order; junction bases with no gene match: 14. In nucleotides, the CDR3 is TGTGCCAGCAGCCACAGGGGGCCCTGGGGTTGTGGCTATGGCTACACCTTC. Protein product: CASSHRGPWGCGYGYTF.

V gene TRBV10-3 combines with J gene TRBJ1-2, with D unresolved. V shed 5 bases and J shed 0 bases, with 10 bases lying between them. The CDR3 loop spans 14 amino acids. Germline lookup yields CDR1 ENHRY and CDR2 SYGVKD. CDR3 in DNA: TGTGCCATCAGTCCCGTGGGAGCTAACTATGGCTACACCTTC. The encoded protein is CAISPVGANYGYTF.

This clonotype showed up just a few times. The chain links TRBV2 to TRBJ1-2; D unresolved. The ends were cut back, 6 bases at V and 4 bases at J, with 12 bases in the middle. In germline, CDR1 is SNHLY, CDR2 FYNNEI. This CDR3 contains 13 residues. The CDR3 sequence is CASRVGQIYGYTF. For the CDR3, the DNA is TGTGCCAGCAGGGTCGGTCAGATCTATGGCTACACCTTC.

The chain carries TRBV20-1 and TRBJ1-4, with 7 bases that match TRBD1. V lost 6 bases to trimming and J lost 7 bases; unmatched junction nucleotides: 11. CDR1 is DFQATT, CDR2 SNEGSKA, per germline (reference sequence). This CDR3 region has 14 residues. CDR3 sequence (DNA): TGCAGTGCGGGGAAAAGGGGGCAGGCTGAAAAACTGTTTTTT. Its protein product is CSAGKRGQAEKLFF.